This TCR beta chain comes out of a study of shared T cell receptors in the human thymus. Germline loops: CDR1 LNHDA, CDR2 SQIVND (reference sequence). The V and J ends lost 2 bases and 5 bases, in that order; junction bases with no gene match: 20. The CDR3 is 19 amino acids. Profiling relied on immunoSEQ multiplex PCR, and the TCRdb table lists in-frame clones only, not all of them. This sample has 640,000 or so clones, with roughly 86% found just once. These records were also assigned to another study, of human thymus T cells. As that report states: During corrective heart surgery, resections were taken, and the thymus tissue came from them. It looked as if thymic and blood repertoires used V and J genes in a biased way.

This rearrangement joins TRBV19 to TRBJ2-5; the match to TRBD2 covers 7 bases. This receptor was taken from a boy in the first two years of life with a congenital heart defect. The sample was thymocytes. The CDR3 coding sequence is TGTGCCAGTAGTATAACAAGCTCTCGGGAGGACCGGGCCGGGGAGACCCAGTACTTC. Amino acid sequence: CASSITSSREDRAGETQYF.